This is a list of T cell receptor beta chains from one sample in a study of cytomegalovirus exposure and HLA in healthy donors. Using immunoSEQ multiplex PCR, the repertoire was profiled, and TCRdb retains in-frame clones only, with some absent. The sample has 160,000 or so clones; roughly 84% are singletons. The sequencing input was PBMCs. Receptor source: a man between 25 and 39 years old in good health and CMV-seronegative. The CDR3 runs from the conserved cysteine through the conserved F or W. D genes are given only for firm matches. A row's size may be missing; if present it is once, few, many or a size class.

D gene,J gene,clone size,V gene,CDR3 DNA,CDR3 protein
TRBD1,TRBJ2-7,-,TRBV7-2,TGTGCCAGCAGCCCCTCCGGGACAGGGGGAATCTACGAGCAGTACTTC,CASSPSGTGGIYEQYF
TRBD2,TRBJ2-5,-,TRBV5-6,TGTGCCAGCAGCTTGGAACTAGCGGGAGCGCAGTACTTC,CASSLELAGAQYF
-,TRBJ2-2,-,TRBV7-6,TGTGCCAGCAGCCCGATTAACAGGGCCAACACCGGGGAGCTGTTTTTT,CASSPINRANTGELFF
TRBD2,TRBJ2-5,-,TRBV9,TGTGCCAGCAGCGTAGGTGGGGGGGTTGGTGAGACCCAGTACTTC,CASSVGGGVGETQYF
TRBD1,TRBJ1-2,-,TRBV5-4,TGTGCCAGCAGCGGAGGTGGACAGGCCTTATATGGCTACACCTTC,CASSGGGQALYGYTF
-,TRBJ2-3,-,TRBV4-2,TGTGCCAGCACGGGGGGCCCGGGGGGAACAGATACGCAGTATTTT,CASTGGPGGTDTQYF
TRBD1,TRBJ2-1,-,TRBV6-4,TGTGCCAGCAGTGCCCAACCGGGGACAGGGAGGTATGAGCAGTTCTTC,CASSAQPGTGRYEQFF
-,TRBJ2-1,-,TRBV5-1,TGCGCCAGCAGCTTGGAGGGGAGGGAGCAGTTCTTC,CASSLEGREQFF
-,TRBJ2-7,-,TRBV11-3,TGTGCCAGCAGTCTTTCCCAGGTTAGCGGAGTTCCACTAACCTACGAGCAGTACTTC,CASSLSQVSGVPLTYEQYF
TRBD1,TRBJ1-2,once,TRBV7-9,TGTGCCAGCAGCCCGGGGACAGACTATGGCTACACCTTC,CASSPGTDYGYTF
TRBD1,TRBJ1-5,once,TRBV5-1,TGCGCCAGCAGCACCGGGACAGGGAATCAGCCCCAGCATTTT,CASSTGTGNQPQHF
-,TRBJ2-3,-,TRBV7-8,TGTGCCAGCAGCCCACGCGTAGCAGATACGCAGTATTTT,CASSPRVADTQYF
TRBD1,TRBJ1-2,-,TRBV7-9,TGTGCCAGCAGCGGGTCCGGGACAGTCTATGGCTACACCTTC,CASSGSGTVYGYTF
-,TRBJ2-7,-,TRBV19,TGTGCCAGTAGTGATCCAACAGGGAGCGAGCAGTACTTC,CASSDPTGSEQYF
TRBD2,TRBJ2-5,-,TRBV28,TGTGCCAGCAGATCTGCAGGGAGGGAAGAGACCCAGTACTTC,CASRSAGREETQYF
-,TRBJ2-1,-,TRBV2,TGTGCCAGCAGCATGGCGGCACTCTACAATGAGCAGTTCTTC,CASSMAALYNEQFF
TRBD1,TRBJ2-1,once,TRBV5-1,TGCGCCAGCAGCTTGGCCTGGACAGGGGGCAGAAATGAGCAGTTCTTC,CASSLAWTGGRNEQFF
TRBD2,TRBJ2-5,-,TRBV5-4,TGTGCCAGCAGCTTGCCCAGCGGGGGCCAGTACCAAGAGACCCAGTACTTC,CASSLPSGGQYQETQYF